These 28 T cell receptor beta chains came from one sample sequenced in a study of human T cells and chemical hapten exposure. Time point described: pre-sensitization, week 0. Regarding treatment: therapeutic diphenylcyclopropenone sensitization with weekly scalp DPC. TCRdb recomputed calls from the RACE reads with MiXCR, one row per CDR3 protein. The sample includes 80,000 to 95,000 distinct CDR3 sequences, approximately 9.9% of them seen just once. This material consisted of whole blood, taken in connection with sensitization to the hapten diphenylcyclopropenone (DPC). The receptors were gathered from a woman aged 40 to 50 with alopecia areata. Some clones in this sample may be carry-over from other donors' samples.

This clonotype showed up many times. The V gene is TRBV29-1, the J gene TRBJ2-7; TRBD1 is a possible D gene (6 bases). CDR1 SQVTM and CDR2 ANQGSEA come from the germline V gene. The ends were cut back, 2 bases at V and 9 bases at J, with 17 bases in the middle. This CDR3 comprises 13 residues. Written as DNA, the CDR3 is TGCAGCGTTGAAACAGGGAGCCCCCTTGGGCAGTACTTC. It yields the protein CSVETGSPLGQYF.

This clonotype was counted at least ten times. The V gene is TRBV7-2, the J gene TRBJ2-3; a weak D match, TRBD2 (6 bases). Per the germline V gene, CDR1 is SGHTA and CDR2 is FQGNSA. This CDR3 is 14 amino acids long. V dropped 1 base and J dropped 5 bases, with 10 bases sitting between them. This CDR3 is CASSLVVGGDTQYF. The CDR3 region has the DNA TGTGCCAGCAGCTTAGTTGTGGGGGGAGATACGCAGTATTTT.

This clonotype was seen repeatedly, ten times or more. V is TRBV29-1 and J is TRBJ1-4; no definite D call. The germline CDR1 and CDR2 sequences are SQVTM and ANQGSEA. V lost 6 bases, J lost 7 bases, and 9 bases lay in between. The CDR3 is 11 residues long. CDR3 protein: CSVGSGEKLFF. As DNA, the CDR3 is TGCAGCGTGGGATCGGGTGAAAAACTGTTTTTT.

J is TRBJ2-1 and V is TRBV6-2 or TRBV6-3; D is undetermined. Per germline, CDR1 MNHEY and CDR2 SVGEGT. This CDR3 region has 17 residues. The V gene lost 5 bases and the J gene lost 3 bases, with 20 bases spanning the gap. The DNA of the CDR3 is TGTGCCAGCAGTGAACCCTTTCGGGTGTCCTTCTACAATGAGCAGTTCTTC. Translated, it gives CASSEPFRVSFYNEQFF.

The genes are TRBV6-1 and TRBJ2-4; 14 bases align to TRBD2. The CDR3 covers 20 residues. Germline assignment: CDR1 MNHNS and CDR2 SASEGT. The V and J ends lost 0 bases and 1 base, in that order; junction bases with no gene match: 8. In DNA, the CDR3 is TGTGCCAGCAGTGAAGCGCGGGGACTAGCGGGGGTTGGGGCCAAAAACATTCAGTACTTC. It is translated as CASSEARGLAGVGAKNIQYF.

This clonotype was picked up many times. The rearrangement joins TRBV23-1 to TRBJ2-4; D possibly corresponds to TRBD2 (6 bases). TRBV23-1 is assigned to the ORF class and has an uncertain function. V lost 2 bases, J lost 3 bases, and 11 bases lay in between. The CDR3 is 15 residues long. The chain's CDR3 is CASSQRGGHKNIQYF. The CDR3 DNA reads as TGCGCCAGCAGTCAAAGGGGAGGCCACAAAAACATTCAGTACTTC.

For the CDR3, the DNA is TGTGCCAGCAATCATCGCCTTACAGCGAACACCGGGGAGCTGTTTTTT. The encoded protein is CASNHRLTANTGELFF. J is TRBJ2-2 and V is TRBV5-6; D not certain. This CDR3 comprises 16 residues. Germline V gene data show CDR1 as SGHDT and CDR2 as YYEEEE. The V end lost 6 bases, the J end lost 0 bases, and 15 bases lay between the germline ends.

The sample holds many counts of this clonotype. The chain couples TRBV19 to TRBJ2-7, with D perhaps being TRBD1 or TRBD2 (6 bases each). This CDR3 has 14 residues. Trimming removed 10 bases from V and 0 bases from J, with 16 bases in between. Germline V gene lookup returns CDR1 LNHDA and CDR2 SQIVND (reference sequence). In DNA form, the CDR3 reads TGTGCCACCTCCCGGGGGCCCCTCTCCTACGAGCAGTACTTC. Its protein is CATSRGPLSYEQYF. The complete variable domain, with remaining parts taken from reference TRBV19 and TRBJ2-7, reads DGGITQSPKYLFRKEGQNVTLSCEQNLNHDAMYWYRQDPGQGLRLIYYSQIVNDFQKGDIAEGYSVSREKKESFPLTVTSAQKNPTAFYLCATSRGPLSYEQYFGPGTRLTVT.

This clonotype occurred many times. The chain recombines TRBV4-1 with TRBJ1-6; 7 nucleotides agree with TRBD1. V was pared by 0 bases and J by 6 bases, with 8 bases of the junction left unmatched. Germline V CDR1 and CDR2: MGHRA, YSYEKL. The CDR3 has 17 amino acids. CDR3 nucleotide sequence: TGCGCCAGCAGCCAAGAGGACAGGCTTTATCCTAATTCACCCCTCCACTTT. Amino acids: CASSQEDRLYPNSPLHF.

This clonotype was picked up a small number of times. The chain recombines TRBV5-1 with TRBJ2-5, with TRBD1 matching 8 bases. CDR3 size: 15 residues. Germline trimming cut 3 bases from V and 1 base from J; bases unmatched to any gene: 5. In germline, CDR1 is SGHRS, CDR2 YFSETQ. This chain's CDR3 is CASSSSRGLQETQYF. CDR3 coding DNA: TGCGCCAGCAGCTCGTCCAGGGGGCTCCAAGAGACCCAGTACTTC.

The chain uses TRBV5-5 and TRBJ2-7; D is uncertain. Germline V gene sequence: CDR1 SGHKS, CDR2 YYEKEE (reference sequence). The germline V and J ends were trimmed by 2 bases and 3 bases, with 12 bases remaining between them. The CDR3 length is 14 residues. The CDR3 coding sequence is TGTGCCAGCAGCTTTAGCCCGGGCGGCTACGAGCAGTACTTC. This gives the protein CASSFSPGGYEQYF.

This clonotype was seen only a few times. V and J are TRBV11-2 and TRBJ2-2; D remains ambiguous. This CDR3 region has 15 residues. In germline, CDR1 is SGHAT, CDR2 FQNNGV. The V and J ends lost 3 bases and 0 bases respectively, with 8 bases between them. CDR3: CASSFGQTNTGELFF. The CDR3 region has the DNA TGTGCCAGCAGCTTCGGGCAGACGAACACCGGGGAGCTGTTTTTT. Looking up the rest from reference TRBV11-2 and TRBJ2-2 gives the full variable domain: EAGVAQSPRYKIIEKRQSVAFWCNPISGHATLYWYQQILGQGPKLLIQFQNNGVVDDSQLPKDRFSAERLKGVDSTLKIQPAKLEDSAVYLCASSFGQTNTGELFFGEGSRLTVL.

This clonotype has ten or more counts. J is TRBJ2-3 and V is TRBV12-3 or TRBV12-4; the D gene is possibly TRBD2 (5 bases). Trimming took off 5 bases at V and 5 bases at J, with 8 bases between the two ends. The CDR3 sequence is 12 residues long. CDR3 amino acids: CASSAGLDTQYF. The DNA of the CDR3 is TGTGCCAGCAGTGCCGGACTAGATACGCAGTATTTT.

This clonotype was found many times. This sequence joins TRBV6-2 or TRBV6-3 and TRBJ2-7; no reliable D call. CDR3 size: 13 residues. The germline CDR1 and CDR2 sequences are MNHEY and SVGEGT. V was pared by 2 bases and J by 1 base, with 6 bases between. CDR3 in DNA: TGTGCCAGCAGTTACCAGATATCCTACGAGCAGTACTTC. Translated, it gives CASSYQISYEQYF.

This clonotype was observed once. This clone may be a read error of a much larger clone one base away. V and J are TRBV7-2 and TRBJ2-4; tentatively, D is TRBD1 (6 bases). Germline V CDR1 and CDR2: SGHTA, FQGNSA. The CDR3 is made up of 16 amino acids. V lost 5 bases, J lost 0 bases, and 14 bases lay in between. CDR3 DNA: TGTGCCAGCAGCACATGGACAGAGCAAGCCAAAAACATTCAGTACTTC. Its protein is CASSTWTEQAKNIQYF. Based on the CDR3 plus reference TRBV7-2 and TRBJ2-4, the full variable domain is GAGVSQSPSNKVTEKGKDVELRCDPISGHTALYWYRQSLGQGLEFLIYFQGNSAPDKSGLPSDRFSAERTGGSVSTLTIQRTQQEDSAVYLCASSTWTEQAKNIQYFGAGTRLSVL.

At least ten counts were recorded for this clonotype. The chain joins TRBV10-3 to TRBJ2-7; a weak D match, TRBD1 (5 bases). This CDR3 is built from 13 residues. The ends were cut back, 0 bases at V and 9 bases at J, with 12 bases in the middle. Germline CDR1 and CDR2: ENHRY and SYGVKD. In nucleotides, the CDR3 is TGTGCCATCAGTGAGTCGGGGCAGTCGGTGCAGTACTTC. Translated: CAISESGQSVQYF.

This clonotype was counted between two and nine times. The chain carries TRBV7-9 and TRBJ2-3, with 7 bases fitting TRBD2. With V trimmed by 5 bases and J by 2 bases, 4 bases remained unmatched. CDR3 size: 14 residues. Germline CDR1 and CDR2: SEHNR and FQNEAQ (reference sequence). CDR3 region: CASSQSGVTDTQYF. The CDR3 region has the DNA TGTGCCAGCAGCCAGAGCGGGGTCACAGATACGCAGTATTTT.

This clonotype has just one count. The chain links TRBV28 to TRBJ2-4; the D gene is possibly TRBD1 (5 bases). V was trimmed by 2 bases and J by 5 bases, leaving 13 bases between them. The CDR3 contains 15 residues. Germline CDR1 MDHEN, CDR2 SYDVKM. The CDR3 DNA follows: TGTGCCAGCAGTTTAGGGGCCCAACAACAAAACATTCAGTACTTC. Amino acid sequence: CASSLGAQQQNIQYF. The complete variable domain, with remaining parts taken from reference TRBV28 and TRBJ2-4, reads DVKVTQSSRYLVKRTGEKVFLECVQDMDHENMFWYRQDPGLGLRLIYFSYDVKMKEKGDIPEGYSVSREKKERFSLILESASTNQTSMYLCASSLGAQQQNIQYFGAGTRLSVL.

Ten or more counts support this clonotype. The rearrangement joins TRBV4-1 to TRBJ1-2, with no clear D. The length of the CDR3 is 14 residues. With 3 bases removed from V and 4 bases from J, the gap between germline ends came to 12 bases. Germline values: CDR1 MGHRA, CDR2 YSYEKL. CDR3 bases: TGCGCCAGCAGCCAGGGGAGTATAACCTATGGCTACACCTTC. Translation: CASSQGSITYGYTF.

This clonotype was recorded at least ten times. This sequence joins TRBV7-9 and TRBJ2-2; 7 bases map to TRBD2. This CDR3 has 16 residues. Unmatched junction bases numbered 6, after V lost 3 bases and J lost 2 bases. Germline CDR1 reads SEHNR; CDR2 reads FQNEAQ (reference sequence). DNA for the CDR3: TGTGCCAGCAGCTTCCGGGAGGTCCTCAACACCGGGGAGCTGTTTTTT. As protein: CASSFREVLNTGELFF.

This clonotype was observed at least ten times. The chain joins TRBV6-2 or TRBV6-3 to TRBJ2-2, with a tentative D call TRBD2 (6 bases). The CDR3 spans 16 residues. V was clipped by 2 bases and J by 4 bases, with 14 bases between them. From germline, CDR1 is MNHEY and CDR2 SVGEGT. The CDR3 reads CASSYLSWDFTGELFF. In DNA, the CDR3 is TGTGCCAGCAGTTACCTATCGTGGGACTTCACCGGGGAGCTGTTTTTT.

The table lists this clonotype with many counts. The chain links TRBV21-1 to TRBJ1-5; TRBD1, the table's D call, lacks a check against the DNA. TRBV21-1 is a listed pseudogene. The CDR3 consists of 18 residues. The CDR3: CASSKWGTGGSSNQPQHF. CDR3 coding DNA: TGTGCCAGCAGCAAATGGGGGACAGGGGGCAGCAGCAATCAGCCCCAGCATTTT.

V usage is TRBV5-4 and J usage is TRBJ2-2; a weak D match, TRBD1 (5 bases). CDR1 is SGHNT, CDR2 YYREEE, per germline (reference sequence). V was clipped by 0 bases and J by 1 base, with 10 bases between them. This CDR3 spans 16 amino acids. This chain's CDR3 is CASSLGTGLNTGELFF. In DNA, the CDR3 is TGTGCCAGCAGCTTGGGCACAGGATTGAACACCGGGGAGCTGTTTTTT.

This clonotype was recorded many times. Here the CDR3 DNA reads TGTGCCAGCCAGCGCGCCGGGGGGCGCGATACGCAGTATTTT. It encodes CASQRAGGRDTQYF. The rearrangement links TRBV5-5 to TRBJ2-3, with D possibly TRBD2 on 7 matching bases. The CDR3 has 14 residues. V was shortened by 7 bases and J by 6 bases, with 18 bases between the two germline ends. Germline CDR1 SGHKS, CDR2 YYEKEE (reference sequence).

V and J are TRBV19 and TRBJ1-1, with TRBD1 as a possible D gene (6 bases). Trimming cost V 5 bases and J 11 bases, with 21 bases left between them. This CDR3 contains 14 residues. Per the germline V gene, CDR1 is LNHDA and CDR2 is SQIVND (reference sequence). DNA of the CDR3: TGTGCCAGTAGTCAACCTGGGACACCCGGCGAGGCTTTCTTT. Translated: CASSQPGTPGEAFF.

CDR3 bases: TGTGCCAGCAGTACCGGGACAGGGGCCACAGATACGCAGTATTTT. Translating gives CASSTGTGATDTQYF. The gene calls are TRBV7-9 and TRBJ2-3, with TRBD1 matching over 10 bases. V gave up 6 bases and J gave up 2 bases; unmatched junction bases: 5. CDR3 length: 15 amino acids. Germline assignment: CDR1 SEHNR and CDR2 FQNEAQ (reference sequence).

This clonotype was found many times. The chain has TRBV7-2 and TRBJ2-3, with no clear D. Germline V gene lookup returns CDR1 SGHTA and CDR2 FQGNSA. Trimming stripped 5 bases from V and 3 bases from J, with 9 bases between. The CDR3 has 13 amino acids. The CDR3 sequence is CASSRAYTDTQYF. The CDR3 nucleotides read TGTGCCAGCAGCCGTGCGTATACAGATACGCAGTATTTT.

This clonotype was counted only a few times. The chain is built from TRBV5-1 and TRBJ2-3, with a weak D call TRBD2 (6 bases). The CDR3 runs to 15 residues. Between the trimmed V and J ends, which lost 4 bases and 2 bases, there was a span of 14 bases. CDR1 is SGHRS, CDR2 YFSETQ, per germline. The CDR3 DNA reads TGCGCCAGCAGCGGTTTGCGGGGTGACACAGATACGCAGTATTTT. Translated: CASSGLRGDTDTQYF.